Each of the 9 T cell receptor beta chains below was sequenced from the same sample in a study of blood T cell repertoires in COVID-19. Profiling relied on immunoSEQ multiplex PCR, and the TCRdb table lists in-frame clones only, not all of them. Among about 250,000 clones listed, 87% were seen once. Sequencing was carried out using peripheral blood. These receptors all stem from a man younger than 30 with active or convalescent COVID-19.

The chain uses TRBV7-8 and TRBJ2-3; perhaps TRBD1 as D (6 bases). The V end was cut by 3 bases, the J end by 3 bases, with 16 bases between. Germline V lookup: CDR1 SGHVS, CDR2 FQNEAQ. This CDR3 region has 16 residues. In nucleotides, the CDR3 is TGTGCCAGCAGCTTCAGCGTAAAGGGGGATACAGATACGCAGTATTTT. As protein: CASSFSVKGDTDTQYF.

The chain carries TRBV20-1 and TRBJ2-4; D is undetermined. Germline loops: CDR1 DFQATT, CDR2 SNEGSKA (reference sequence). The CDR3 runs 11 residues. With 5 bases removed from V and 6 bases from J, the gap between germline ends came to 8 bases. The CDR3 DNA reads TGCAGTGCTGAGTCCCTAAACATTCAGTACTTC. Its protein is CSAESLNIQYF.

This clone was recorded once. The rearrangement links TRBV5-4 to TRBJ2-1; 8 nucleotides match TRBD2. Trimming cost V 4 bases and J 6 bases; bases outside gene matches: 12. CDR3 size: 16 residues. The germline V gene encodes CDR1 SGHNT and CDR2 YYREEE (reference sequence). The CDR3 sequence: CASSGGGPAGANEQFF. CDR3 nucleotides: TGTGCCAGCAGCGGCGGGGGGCCAGCGGGAGCCAATGAGCAGTTCTTC.

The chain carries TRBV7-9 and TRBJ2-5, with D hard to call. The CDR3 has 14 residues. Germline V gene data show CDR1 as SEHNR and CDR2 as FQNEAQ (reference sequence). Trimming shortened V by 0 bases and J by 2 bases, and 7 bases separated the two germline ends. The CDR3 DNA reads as TGTGCCAGCAGCTTAGCCCCAGATCAAGAGACCCAGTACTTC. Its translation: CASSLAPDQETQYF.

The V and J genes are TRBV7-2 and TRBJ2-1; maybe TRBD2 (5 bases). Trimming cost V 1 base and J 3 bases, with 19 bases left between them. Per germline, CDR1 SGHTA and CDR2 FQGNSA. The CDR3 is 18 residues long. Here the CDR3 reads CASSLEAVAPYNYNEQFF. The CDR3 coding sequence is TGTGCCAGCAGCTTAGAAGCGGTAGCGCCCTATAACTACAATGAGCAGTTCTTC.

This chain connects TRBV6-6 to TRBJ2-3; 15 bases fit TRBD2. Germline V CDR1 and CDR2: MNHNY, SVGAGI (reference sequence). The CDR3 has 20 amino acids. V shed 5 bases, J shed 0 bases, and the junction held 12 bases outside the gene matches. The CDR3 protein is CASSLRRTSGREVSTDTQYF. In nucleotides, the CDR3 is TGTGCCAGCAGTCTCCGGAGGACTAGCGGGAGGGAGGTTAGCACAGATACGCAGTATTTT.

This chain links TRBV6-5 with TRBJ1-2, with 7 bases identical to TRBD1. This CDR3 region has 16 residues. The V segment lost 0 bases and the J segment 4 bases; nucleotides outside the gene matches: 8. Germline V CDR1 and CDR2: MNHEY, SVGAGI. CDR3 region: CASSYSTGPSTYGYTF. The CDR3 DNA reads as TGTGCCAGCAGTTACTCGACAGGGCCGAGCACCTATGGCTACACCTTC.

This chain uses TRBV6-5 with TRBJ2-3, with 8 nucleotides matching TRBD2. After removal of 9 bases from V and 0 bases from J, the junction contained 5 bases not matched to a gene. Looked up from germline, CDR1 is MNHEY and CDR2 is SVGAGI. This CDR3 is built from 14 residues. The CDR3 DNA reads TGTGCCAGTTGTAGCGGGGTTAGCACAGATACGCAGTATTTT. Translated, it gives CASCSGVSTDTQYF.

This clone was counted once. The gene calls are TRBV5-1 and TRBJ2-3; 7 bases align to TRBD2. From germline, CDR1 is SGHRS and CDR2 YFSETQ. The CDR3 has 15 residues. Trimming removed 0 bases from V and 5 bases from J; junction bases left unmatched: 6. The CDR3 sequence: CASSLAASGGDTQYF. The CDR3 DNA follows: TGCGCCAGCAGCTTGGCAGCTAGCGGAGGAGATACGCAGTATTTT. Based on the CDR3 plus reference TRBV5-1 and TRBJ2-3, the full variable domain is KAGVTQTPRYLIKTRGQQVTLSCSPISGHRSVSWYQQTPGQGLQFLFEYFSETQRNKGNFPGRFSGRQFSNSRSEMNVSTLELGDSALYLCASSLAASGGDTQYFGPGTRLTVL.